This TCR beta chain is drawn from a study of T cells in Graves' hyperthyroidism and ophthalmopathy (dated by TCRdb to the late 2010s). Looking at the study overall: Peripheral blood was sampled at the time of initial diagnosis, prior to any treatment. To identify TCR V-J signatures that set the groups apart, the researchers used a discovery cohort of more than 95 patients, made up of around 42 with Graves' ophthalmopathy and 57 with stable Graves' hyperthyroidism. The paper reports TCR Vbeta CDR3 sequencing of over 120 peripheral blood samples: some 44 ophthalmopathy, under 85 hyperthyroidism and approximately 17 progressor patients. Prospective prediction of ophthalmopathy was tested in an independent validation cohort of about 19 hyperthyroidism patients and 17 patients who later progressed to ophthalmopathy. The roughly 100 discovery patients were randomly divided into training and test sets at a 7:3 ratio. Following sampling, methimazole starting at 30 mg daily was given to hyperthyroidism patients, and high-dose intravenous methylprednisolone was given to ophthalmopathy patients. In about 6 Graves' hyperthyroidism patients, the study also compared T-cell repertoires from thyroid tissue with T-cell repertoires from blood.

From the cysteine up to the phenylalanine, the CDR3 has a length of 15 residues. The entry retains the CDR3 DNA only, 45 bases that are in frame from base 1. CDR1 GTSNPN and CDR2 SVGIG are derived from the germline V gene (reference sequence). TCR beta CDR3 regions were amplified from RNA transcripts. For the first round of RT-PCR on the TCR CDR3, the HTBI primer set was used together with the Qiagen OneStep RT-PCR kit. The libraries were constructed in a second round of multiplex PCR and then size-selected and purified. Paired-end sequencing of the libraries was performed with 100 bp reads on an Illumina HiSeq2000. Per the original workflow: Raw data were processed with SOAPnuke, discarding reads with adapters, uncalled bases, mean Phred below 15, or no exact constant-primer or identifier match. High-quality paired reads were merged with COPE v1.2.5, and unique nucleotide sequences were defined as clonotypes. Clonotypes were aligned to IMGT TRBV, TRBD and TRBJ reference segments using MiTCR v1.1. Analysis was restricted to V-J combinations with a frequency above 0.0001, which covered about 99% of repertoires. The TCS score was defined as F50 (clonal expansion) divided by E x V (chaos), with BLOSUM62-based TCRdist calculated between CDR3 peptides within each V-J. Welch's t-statistics and random forest reduced fewer than 600 V-J features to around 14, which were used in a naive Bayes classifier (R e1071). Using fastp at Q25 and MiXCR, TCRdb reprocessed the public reads and kept productive beta chains. Every CDR3 protein is listed once, alongside the most common genes and DNA of its rows. These V and J calls rely on TCRdb rather than the paper's analysis. This sample is represented by some 620,000 distinct CDR3 sequences; under 20% of them were singletons. The ten most abundant clones make up around 4% of the sample.

As to this clonotype: Its antigen is unknown. Relative to the germline gene, one junction end is altered; a read error may explain this.

A patient counted as having stable Graves' hyperthyroidism if no progression to ophthalmopathy occurred over 18 months of follow-up. Hyperthyroidism patients were newly diagnosed, with disease duration under 2 months, and aged 18 to 65 years. The study excluded patients with uncontrolled infections, other autoimmune diseases, pregnancy or lactation. Diagnoses were established on the basis of clinical symptoms, serum thyroxine and TRAb, thyroid ultrasound, and orbital computed tomography. Ficoll-Paque density gradient centrifugation was used to isolate PBMCs from approximately 11 ml of fresh peripheral blood. Total RNA was extracted using Trizol reagent, and RNA quality was assessed on an Agilent 2100 Bioanalyzer. The paper's findings and limits, for the study overall: No statistical method was used to set the sample size in advance, and investigators knew the group allocation. Ophthalmopathy was separated from stable hyperthyroidism by a 13 V-J signature model, with around 90% sensitivity and approximately 81% specificity obtained in cross-validation and 80%/75% obtained in testing. Most expanded thyroid clonotypes (frequency above 0.001) were also found in blood, which suggests that blood repertoires may mirror thyroid immune responses. In validation, the model predicted progression to ophthalmopathy with 55% to 71% sensitivity and 72% to 85% specificity, a median of about six months before onset.

Recombination connected TRBV30 to TRBJ1-2; the D gene is perhaps TRBD1, from 5 matching bases. Sequenced: blood. The source of this sequence is a woman aged 25 to 39 with Graves' hyperthyroidism. The CDR3 region has the sequence CAWSVLVGQWDGYTF. The DNA sequence is TGCGCCTGGAGTGTTTTAGTGGGGCAATGGGATGGCTACACCTTC.